Presented here are 20 T cell receptor beta chains from one specimen sequenced in a study of T cell changes during pregnancy in multiple sclerosis. Using immunoSEQ multiplex PCR, the repertoire was profiled, and TCRdb retains in-frame clones only, with some absent. This sample carries roughly 100,000 clones, 85% to 95% of them seen once, and the ten largest clones take 1.5% to 2%. This material consisted of peripheral blood, taken after pregnancy. The receptors were sampled from a female donor with multiple sclerosis, enrolled in a pregnancy study.

The CDR3 region has the DNA TGTGCCAGCAGTGAAGCCTACGGGGGAATGACTGAAGCTTTCTTT. As protein: CASSEAYGGMTEAFF. This chain uses TRBV6-1 with TRBJ1-1; D might be TRBD1 (5 bases). Per germline, CDR1 MNHNS and CDR2 SASEGT. V dropped 0 bases and J dropped 5 bases, with 13 bases sitting between them. The CDR3 runs 15 residues.

The chain combines TRBV10-3 with TRBJ2-1, with TRBD2 identical over 7 bases. Germline V gives CDR1 ENHRY, CDR2 SYGVKD. With V trimmed by 4 bases and J by 1 base, 10 bases remained unmatched. The CDR3 runs 17 residues. The CDR3 sequence is CAISGLNQRESYNEQFF. The CDR3 DNA reads as TGTGCCATCAGTGGTCTTAACCAGCGGGAATCCTACAATGAGCAGTTCTTC.

This clone was counted between two and nine times. The chain is built from TRBV11-1 and TRBJ2-5; 7 nucleotides line up with TRBD2. The CDR3 is 14 amino acids. V dropped 4 bases and J dropped 4; count of bases not matched to a gene: 6. Germline CDR1 is SGHAT and CDR2 is FQDESV (reference sequence). The CDR3 nucleotides read TGTGCCAGCAGCTCCCCGGGCGGGGGAGAGACCCAGTACTTC. It is translated as CASSSPGGGETQYF.

The CDR3 sequence: CSVLELQETQYF. The DNA of the CDR3 is TGCAGCGTTTTGGAGCTGCAAGAGACCCAGTACTTC. The V gene is TRBV29-1, the J gene TRBJ2-5, with D unclear. The V gene's germline CDR1 is SQVTM and CDR2 ANQGSEA. The CDR3 totals 12 residues. V shed 5 bases and J shed 2 bases, with 9 bases lying between them.

This chain uses TRBV5-6 with TRBJ1-1, with TRBD1 as a possible D gene (6 bases). V gave up 6 bases and J gave up 4 bases, with 19 bases separating them. Germline CDR1 is SGHDT and CDR2 is YYEEEE. The CDR3 has 15 residues. The CDR3 DNA is TGTGCCAGCAACAGGCGGGGGGGCGTCGGCACTGAAGCTTTCTTT. The encoded protein is CASNRRGGVGTEAFF.

The chain couples TRBV7-2 to TRBJ2-5, with 8 bases lining up with TRBD2. CDR1 and CDR2 from the germline V gene are SGHTA and FQGNSA. V gave up 4 bases and J gave up 1 base; unmatched junction bases: 5. CDR3 size: 15 residues. CDR3: CASSWRSGGQETQYF. The CDR3 DNA is TGTGCCAGCAGCTGGCGAAGCGGGGGCCAAGAGACCCAGTACTTC.

The table lists this clone with a count of one. The V gene is TRBV27, the J gene TRBJ2-2; 8 bases match TRBD2. After removal of 4 bases from V and 4 bases from J, the junction contained 8 bases not matched to a gene. Germline loops: CDR1 MNHEY, CDR2 SMNVEV (reference sequence). This CDR3 is 16 amino acids long. The CDR3 DNA reads as TGTGCCAGCAGTTCCGGACTAGCCTACACCACCGGGGAGCTGTTTTTT. It codes for CASSSGLAYTTGELFF.

This clone showed up just once. CDR3 sequence reads: CASSREGANTEAFF. In DNA form, the CDR3 reads TGTGCCAGTAGCCGAGAGGGGGCCAACACTGAAGCTTTCTTT. This sequence joins TRBV19 and TRBJ1-1; TRBD1 agrees at 7 bases. The V gene's germline CDR1 is LNHDA and CDR2 SQIVND (reference sequence). V lost 6 bases, J lost 2 bases, and 6 bases stayed unmatched. The CDR3 is 14 amino acids.

The chain links TRBV7-2 to TRBJ1-2, with TRBD1 matching 10 bases. CDR1 is SGHTA and CDR2 is FQGNSA in the germline V gene. CDR3 length equals 16 residues. With V trimmed by 5 bases and J by 7 bases, 13 bases remained unmatched. CDR3 loop: CASSRDLRQGARGYTF. In DNA form, the CDR3 reads TGTGCCAGCAGCCGTGACCTTCGACAGGGGGCCCGTGGCTACACCTTC.

J is TRBJ1-2 and V is TRBV18; D is unresolved. Per the germline V gene, CDR1 is KGHSH and CDR2 is LQKENI. CDR3 length equals 14 residues. Trimming cost V 3 bases and J 3 bases, with 11 bases left between them. CDR3 DNA sequence: TGTGCCAGCTCACCGGTCGGTCGGGACTATGGCTACACCTTC. It translates to CASSPVGRDYGYTF.

The chain links TRBV5-5 to TRBJ1-2; TRBD1 matches 11 bases. The CDR3 is 12 residues long. Unmatched junction bases numbered 5, after V lost 4 bases and J lost 12 bases. CDR1 SGHKS and CDR2 YYEKEE come from the germline V gene (reference sequence). This chain's CDR3 is CASSRTGGGHTF. The CDR3 DNA follows: TGTGCCAGCAGCCGGACAGGGGGCGGCCACACCTTC.

The chain has TRBV27 and TRBJ2-7; 13 nucleotides align to TRBD2. The junction had 9 bases not matched to a gene; V was cut back by 6 bases and J by 1 base. The CDR3 loop spans 17 amino acids. Germline CDR1 MNHEY, CDR2 SMNVEV (reference sequence). The CDR3 DNA reads TGTGCCAGCAGCCCCACTAGCGGGAGGGCCAGGTCCTACGAGCAGTACTTC. Residues: CASSPTSGRARSYEQYF.

The V gene is TRBV5-1, the J gene TRBJ2-7, with 7 bases lining up with TRBD1. CDR3 length: 13 residues. Germline lookup yields CDR1 SGHRS and CDR2 YFSETQ. Germline trimming cut 5 bases from V and 3 bases from J; bases unmatched to any gene: 5. The CDR3 loop reads CASSSQGIYEQYF. The DNA for the CDR3 is TGCGCCAGCAGTTCACAGGGGATCTACGAGCAGTACTTC.

The chain has TRBV7-6 and TRBJ1-5, with D unresolved. The CDR3 runs 15 residues. From germline, CDR1 is SGHVS and CDR2 FNYEAQ. Trimming took 0 bases from V and 4 from J, leaving 10 bases between them. CDR3: CASSLAAGPNQPQHF. The DNA of the CDR3 is TGTGCCAGCAGCTTAGCAGCGGGCCCGAATCAGCCCCAGCATTTT.

The chain combines TRBV4-1 with TRBJ2-1, with D unclear. This CDR3 contains 16 residues. Germline V gene sequence: CDR1 MGHRA, CDR2 YSYEKL. Trimming shortened V by 0 bases and J by 8 bases, and 17 bases separated the two germline ends. This CDR3 is CASSQDRSVWSDEQFF. CDR3 DNA: TGCGCCAGCAGCCAAGATCGAAGCGTTTGGAGCGATGAGCAGTTCTTC.

The V call is TRBV5-1, the J call TRBJ2-5; D gene uncertain. Per the germline V gene, CDR1 is SGHRS and CDR2 is YFSETQ. V shed 3 bases and J shed 2 bases, with 11 bases lying between them. The length of the CDR3 is 14 residues. For the CDR3, the DNA is TGCGCCAGCAGCTCGATAGGCGGTCAAGAGACCCAGTACTTC. This sequence encodes CASSSIGGQETQYF.

This chain links TRBV19 with TRBJ1-2; 9 bases are a match to TRBD1. Trimming at V came to 7 bases and at J to 5 bases, leaving 5 bases not matched to a gene. The germline CDR1 and CDR2 sequences are LNHDA and SQIVND (reference sequence). The CDR3 loop spans 13 amino acids. CDR3 residues: CASTPDRGYGYTF. CDR3 DNA: TGTGCCAGTACCCCGGACAGGGGTTATGGCTACACCTTC.

This chain uses TRBV28 with TRBJ2-3; 8 nucleotides line up with TRBD1. In germline, CDR1 is MDHEN, CDR2 SYDVKM. V gave up 6 bases and J gave up 7 bases; unmatched junction bases: 9. The CDR3 consists of 14 residues. CDR3 nucleotide sequence: TGTGCCAGCAGACCACCCGGGACAGGATATACGCAGTATTTT. Translating gives CASRPPGTGYTQYF.

This CDR3 is CSGGHSTGELFF. CDR3 sequence (DNA): TGCAGCGGAGGGCATAGCACCGGGGAGCTGTTTTTT. The V and J genes are TRBV29-1 and TRBJ2-2, with D perhaps matching TRBD2 (5 bases). This CDR3 spans 12 amino acids. V was trimmed by 7 bases and J by 4 bases, leaving 10 bases between them. Germline CDR1 and CDR2: SQVTM and ANQGSEA.

V usage is TRBV7-6 and J usage is TRBJ2-7; 8 positions match TRBD2. Looked up from germline, CDR1 is SGHVS and CDR2 is FNYEAQ. CDR3 length: 15 residues. J gave up 3 bases and V 5 bases, and 9 bases lay outside the gene matches. In nucleotides, the CDR3 is TGTGCCAGCAGCCCCGGGGTAGCGGGATACTACGAGCAGTACTTC. It translates to CASSPGVAGYYEQYF.